Listed below are T cell receptor beta chains from one sample, sequenced in a study of human T cells and chemical hapten exposure. MiXCR was run by TCRdb on the RACE reads, yielding one entry per CDR3 protein. Here the sample spans about 46,000 distinct CDR3 sequences, over 3.5% being singletons. Sequencing used whole blood. Every receptor here comes from a female donor in good health. Some clones in this sample may be carry-over from other donors' samples. CDR3s include the opening cysteine and the closing phenylalanine or tryptophan. The D gene is left open where the match is weak. Not every row has a clone size; where given, it reads once, few, many or a size class.

TRBV28	.	few	TRBJ2-1	TGTGCCAGCAGTGAACCCCTGGACAGGAGGGATGAGCAGTTCTTC	CASSEPLDRRDEQFF
TRBV5-1	TRBD1	many	TRBJ1-2	TGCGCCAGCAGCTCCTTGAATCGGGGCAGGGGGCCAAAAGGCTACACCTTC	CASSSLNRGRGPKGYTF
TRBV5-6	.	many	TRBJ2-7	TGTGCCAGCAGCTTGGCCCCGAACGAGCAGTACTTC	CASSLAPNEQYF
TRBV10-3	TRBD2	many	TRBJ2-3	TGTGCCAGCAGATCCGGGACTAGCGGGGGTCCCACAGATACGCAGTATTTT	CASRSGTSGGPTDTQYF
TRBV7-3	TRBD1	.	TRBJ1-1	TGTGCCAGCAGCCATCGGACAGGGGGCATAACTGAAGCTTTCTTT	CASSHRTGGITEAFF
TRBV25-1	TRBD1	many	TRBJ1-4	TGTGCCAGCAGTGACGACAGGGCAACTAATGAAAAACTGTTTTTT	CASSDDRATNEKLFF
TRBV7-9	TRBD1	many	TRBJ2-5	TGTGCCAGCAGCTTAGCGGTGGGGACAGGGCCTCGATCCCTTCAAGAGACCCAGTACTTC	CASSLAVGTGPRSLQETQYF
TRBV5-6	.	many	TRBJ2-1	TGTGCCAGCAGCTTGGACCGCAGGAGGTACAATGAGCAGTTCTTC	CASSLDRRRYNEQFF
TRBV7-2	.	many	TRBJ1-4	TGTGCCAGCAGCTTCGACAGGTGGGATGAAAAACTGTTTTTT	CASSFDRWDEKLFF
TRBV6-2/TRBV6-3	TRBD2	many	TRBJ2-1	TGTGCCAGCAGCCATCTAGCGGGGGTCAGCAATGAGCAGTTCTTC	CASSHLAGVSNEQFF
TRBV12-3/TRBV12-4	TRBD1	few	TRBJ2-3	TGTGCCAGCAGGAAGACAGGGGACAGCACAGATACGCAGTATTTT	CASRKTGDSTDTQYF
TRBV12-5	.	many	TRBJ1-2	TGTGCTAGTGGTTCGTTCGGGGCAGGGCAAGGTGGCTACACCTTC	CASGSFGAGQGGYTF
TRBV7-2	TRBD2	.	TRBJ2-7	TGTGCCAGCAGCTTAGACCTTAGCGGGGGACCCTACGAGCAGTACTTC	CASSLDLSGGPYEQYF
TRBV5-6	.	many	TRBJ1-1	TGTGCCAGCAGCCCTAAGGCAGCGGGTGACACTGAAGCTTTCTTT	CASSPKAAGDTEAFF
TRBV7-2	TRBD1	many	TRBJ1-5	TGTGCCAGCAGCTTAGGGGACAGGAGCGGTCAGCCCCAGCATTTT	CASSLGDRSGQPQHF
TRBV15	.	many	TRBJ1-6	TGTGCCACCAGATTGATGAGGACAAATAATTCACCCCTCCACTTT	CATRLMRTNNSPLHF
TRBV28	TRBD1	many	TRBJ1-1	TGTGCCAGCAGTTCCCATACGTGGGACAGGGATACTGAAGCTTTCTTT	CASSSHTWDRDTEAFF
TRBV18	.	many	TRBJ1-2	TGTGCCAGCTCACAACAGGGCGGTGGCTATGGCTACACCTTC	CASSQQGGGYGYTF
TRBV7-9	.	many	TRBJ1-2	TGTGCCAGCGGAACCAACTATGGCTACACCTTC	CASGTNYGYTF
TRBV2	.	many	TRBJ2-3	TGTGCCATTCGGCGCGTAGAAACGCAGTATTTT	CAIRRVETQYF
TRBV7-2	.	many	TRBJ1-4	TGTGCCAGCAGCGGGTTGAATGAAAAACTGTTTTTT	CASSGLNEKLFF
TRBV4-1	TRBD1	many	TRBJ2-1	TGCGCCAGCAGCCATAACAGGGGGGTGAGGGTGAATGAGCAGTTCTTC	CASSHNRGVRVNEQFF
TRBV7-9	.	.	TRBJ1-1	TGTGCCAGCAGCTTCCCCATGAACACTGAAGCTTTCTTT	CASSFPMNTEAFF